The clone carrying this TCR beta chain was detected a few times. The antigen remains undetermined. This record comes from a study of T-cell memory formation after mild COVID-19. Study summary: Clusters of TCRs were largely donor specific.

The TCR alpha and TCR beta cDNA libraries, bearing sample barcodes and UMIs, were generated by 5'RACE using constant-segment primers. MiXCR was run by TCRdb on the 5' RACE reads, yielding one entry per CDR3 protein. The sample shows roughly 150,000 distinct CDR3 sequences, 14% to 15% of them seen only once. There are 16 residues in the CDR3. Germline loops: CDR1 DFQATT, CDR2 SNEGSKA (reference sequence). Deletions cut 0 bases from V and 0 bases from J, with 15 bases between. Study outcomes and limitations: Among CD4+ contracting clones, most were CM and EM, and CD8+ ones EMRA. Pre-infection memory carried some responding clones, suggesting that cross-reactive memory joined.

Sample: PBMCs or a T cell subset sorted from them (not recorded which). The gene calls are TRBV20-1 and TRBJ2-7; D gene uncertain. The TCR sequence derives from an adult woman who had mild COVID-19 (a few samples of this study predate the infection). Cell type and time point are not known. CDR3 DNA: TGCAGTGCTAGAGATTTACCCGGCAATAGCTCCTACGAGCAGTACTTC. Amino acids: CSARDLPGNSSYEQYF.